This entry concerns a single T cell receptor beta chain. These data are taken from a study of blood T cell repertoires in COVID-19. Study-level information: Acute and convalescent COVID-19 specimens originated in the United States, Italy and Spain. The analysed material was cDNA or gDNA that came from T cells, B-cell-depleted T cells, or PBMCs.

The CDR3 is 15 residues long. CDR1 and CDR2 (germline): LNHDA, SQIVND (reference sequence). Unmatched junction bases numbered 14, after V lost 6 bases and J lost 8 bases. Original analysis: Quantification of nucleated cells was approximated via reference gene primer amplification. Sequencing used immunoSEQ multiplex PCR; TCRdb keeps in-frame clones, though not all of them. The D gene and trimming were derived from the DNA, and the V and J assignments and clone size from that table. The sample holds some 170,000 clones, 90% seen once. The material sequenced was peripheral blood. This receptor was identified in a man aged 60-69 years with active or convalescent COVID-19. The chain carries TRBV19 and TRBJ1-2, with TRBD1 matching over 8 bases. CDR3 nucleotides: TGTGCCAGTAGCCTCGGGGGGCAGGGGGCCTCCGGCTACACCTTC. Translated: CASSLGGQGASGYTF.